The text below deals with one T cell receptor beta chain. Its target is unknown. Time point specified: blood from clinic visit 5 months post-surgery; TSC patient then seizure free. Surgery cases with the highest brain T cell transcript signatures were chosen for sequencing. Patients received at least one anti-epileptic drug before surgery. The CDR3 runs 14 residues. The V end was cut by 4 bases, the J end by 2 bases, with 10 bases between. CDR1 SGHNT and CDR2 YYREEE come from the germline V gene (reference sequence). The data originate from a study of brain T cells in children with intractable seizures. The study's findings and limits: Viral specificity was inferred only from CDR3 similarity; HCMV serostatus was unknown. Clones missing pre-surgery may reflect undersampling of that blood sample.

Some clones are missing from TCRdb's copy, which holds only in-frame ones; the method was immunoSEQ multiplex PCR. The sample has 300,000 to 400,000 clones, 85% to 95% seen once. This receptor was obtained from a boy younger than two with tuberous sclerosis and intractable seizures. The source material was peripheral blood, sampled 4 to 5 months after surgery. This chain joins TRBV5-4 and TRBJ2-4; perhaps TRBD1 as D (6 bases). In DNA, the CDR3 is TGTGCCAGCAGCCAAGGGACAACCAAAAACATTCAGTACTTC. Its protein is CASSQGTTKNIQYF.